One sample yielded the 13 T cell receptor beta chains listed below, sequenced in a study of T cell repertoires in cytomegalovirus infection. MiXCR, applied by TCRdb to the reads, yields one record per CDR3 protein. This sample carries about 740,000 distinct CDR3 sequences, under 40% of them seen once, and the ten largest clones take under 3%. Sequencing was performed on PBMCs. The receptors come from a human donor in good health (CMV status not recorded). Some clones in this sample may be carry-over from other donors' samples.

The chain is built from TRBV29-1 and TRBJ1-1; no definite D call. V lost 6 bases and J 4 bases, leaving 18 bases between the germline ends. This CDR3 comprises 14 residues. CDR1 and CDR2 from the germline V gene are SQVTM and ANQGSEA. The CDR3 region is CSVAVSTTFTEAFF. CDR3 nucleotides: TGCAGCGTGGCAGTCAGCACCACTTTCACTGAAGCTTTCTTT.

This clonotype was seen only a few times. This sequence joins TRBV20-1 and TRBJ2-5; maybe TRBD1 (5 bases). Trimming cost V 0 bases and J 5 bases, with 16 bases left between them. CDR1 is DFQATT, CDR2 SNEGSKA, per germline (reference sequence). The CDR3 spans 15 residues. The chain's CDR3 is CSARDLQGSRETQYF. CDR3 sequence (DNA): TGCAGTGCTAGAGATTTGCAGGGAAGTCGGGAGACCCAGTACTTC.

This clonotype was picked up a small number of times. CDR3 loop: CASSQFAGTRAEAFF. As DNA, the CDR3 is TGCGCCAGCAGCCAATTCGCAGGGACACGAGCTGAAGCTTTCTTT. V usage is TRBV4-1 and J usage is TRBJ1-1, with D perhaps matching TRBD1 (6 bases). Germline assignment: CDR1 MGHRA and CDR2 YSYEKL. The length of the CDR3 is 15 residues. V was clipped by 2 bases and J by 6 bases, with 16 bases between them.

The chain recombines TRBV28 with TRBJ2-7, with TRBD1 matching over 7 bases. CDR3 length: 17 amino acids. J gave up 2 bases and V 6 bases, and 16 bases lay outside the gene matches. CDR1 and CDR2 from the germline V gene are MDHEN and SYDVKM. DNA of the CDR3: TGTGCCAGCAGCACAAACCGACAGGGCCCATTCACCTACGAGCAGTACTTC. Translation: CASSTNRQGPFTYEQYF.

The chain links TRBV6-2 or TRBV6-3 to TRBJ1-4; D gene ambiguous. Germline V lookup: CDR1 MNHEY, CDR2 SVGEGT. The CDR3 is 14 residues long. Between the trimmed V and J ends, which lost 4 bases and 10 bases, there was a span of 16 bases. The CDR3 bases are TGTGCCAGCAGTTCCGTGGACCCCCGGGTAAAACTGTTTTTT. It codes for CASSSVDPRVKLFF.

V is TRBV20-1 and J is TRBJ1-5; D not resolved. The CDR3 sequence is 16 residues long. CDR1 and CDR2 from the germline V gene are DFQATT and SNEGSKA (reference sequence). V shed 6 bases and J shed 2 bases, with 20 bases lying between them. The CDR3 here is CSAPVGVSLRNQPQHF. As DNA, the CDR3 is TGCAGTGCCCCGGTAGGAGTTTCCCTGCGCAATCAGCCCCAGCATTTT.

The CDR3: CATSRADRSHNEQFF. The DNA for the CDR3 is TGTGCCACCAGCAGGGCCGACAGGTCCCACAATGAGCAGTTCTTC. This chain uses TRBV15 with TRBJ2-1; D is possibly TRBD1 (6 bases). The germline V and J ends were trimmed by 3 bases and 5 bases, with 14 bases remaining between them. Germline V gene lookup returns CDR1 LNHNV and CDR2 YYDKDF (reference sequence). CDR3 length equals 15 residues.

The chain has TRBV28 and TRBJ2-6, with 10 bases fitting TRBD2. This CDR3 comprises 17 residues. With 2 bases clipped from V and 2 bases from J, the junction kept 3 bases outside the gene matches. CDR1 MDHEN and CDR2 SYDVKM come from the germline V gene. The chain's CDR3 is CASSLASGGAGANVLTF. CDR3 sequence (DNA): TGTGCCAGCAGTTTAGCCAGCGGGGGGGCTGGGGCCAACGTCCTGACTTTC.

The CDR3 is CASSFDGGFSGNTIYF. CDR3 sequence (DNA): TGTGCCAGCAGCTTTGATGGGGGTTTCTCTGGAAACACCATATATTTT. V usage is TRBV7-8 and J usage is TRBJ1-3; tentatively, D is TRBD1 (5 bases). Trimming left V 3 bases short and J 0 bases short, with 12 bases between. Germline CDR1 reads SGHVS; CDR2 reads FQNEAQ. The length of the CDR3 is 16 residues.

This clonotype was found many times. This sequence joins TRBV7-2 and TRBJ1-2, with D maybe TRBD1 (5 bases). V was cut by 0 bases and J by 1 base, with 9 bases left in between. In germline, CDR1 is SGHTA, CDR2 FQGNSA. The length of the CDR3 is 15 residues. Written as DNA, the CDR3 is TGTGCCAGCAGCTTAGCCGGGACGTTTAACTATGGCTACACCTTC. Translation gives CASSLAGTFNYGYTF.

V is TRBV7-3 and J is TRBJ2-3; 10 nucleotides agree with TRBD2. The length of the CDR3 is 15 residues. V gave up 2 bases and J gave up 4 bases; unmatched junction bases: 3. The germline CDR1 and CDR2 sequences are SGHTA and FQGTGA. The CDR3 DNA sequence: TGTGCCAGCAGCTTATCAGCGGGGGGGCCAGATACGCAGTATTTT. This codes for CASSLSAGGPDTQYF.

This clonotype was seen a few times. The chain employs TRBV28 and TRBJ1-4, with 11 bases aligning to TRBD1. The V and J ends lost 7 bases and 7 bases, in that order; junction bases with no gene match: 5. Germline values: CDR1 MDHEN, CDR2 SYDVKM. The CDR3 has 14 residues. CDR3 sequence: CASMPGQGGEKLFF. DNA for the CDR3: TGTGCCAGCATGCCGGGACAGGGGGGTGAAAAACTGTTTTTT.

In this sample, this clonotype turned up a few times. This chain joins TRBV27 and TRBJ1-5, with D hard to call. There are 17 residues in the CDR3. V was clipped by 6 bases and J by 4 bases, with 22 bases between them. Germline V lookup: CDR1 MNHEY, CDR2 SMNVEV (reference sequence). This CDR3 is CASSPIAGSGNNQPQHF. Written as DNA, the CDR3 is TGTGCCAGCAGCCCCATAGCGGGGTCTGGGAATAATCAGCCCCAGCATTTT.